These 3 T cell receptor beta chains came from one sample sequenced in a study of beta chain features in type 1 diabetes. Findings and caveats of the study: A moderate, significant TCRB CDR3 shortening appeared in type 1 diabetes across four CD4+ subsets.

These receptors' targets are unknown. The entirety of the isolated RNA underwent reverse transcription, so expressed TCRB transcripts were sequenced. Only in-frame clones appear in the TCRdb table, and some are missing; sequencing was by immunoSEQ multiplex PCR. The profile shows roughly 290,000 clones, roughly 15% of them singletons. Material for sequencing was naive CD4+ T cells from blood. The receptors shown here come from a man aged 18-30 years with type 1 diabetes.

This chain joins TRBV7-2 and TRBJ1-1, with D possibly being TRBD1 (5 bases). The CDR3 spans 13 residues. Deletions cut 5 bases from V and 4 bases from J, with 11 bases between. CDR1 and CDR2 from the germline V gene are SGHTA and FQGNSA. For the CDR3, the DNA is TGTGCCAGCAGCCCTAGGGGCGTCACTGAAGCTTTCTTT. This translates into CASSPRGVTEAFF. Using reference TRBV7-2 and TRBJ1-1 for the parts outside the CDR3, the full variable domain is GAGVSQSPSNKVTEKGKDVELRCDPISGHTALYWYRQSLGQGLEFLIYFQGNSAPDKSGLPSDRFSAERTGGSVSTLTIQRTQQEDSAVYLCASSPRGVTEAFFGQGTRLTVV.

In DNA form, the CDR3 reads TGTGCCAGCAGCGTTGGGGGCCCTAGCTCCTACAATGAGCAGTTCTTC. It specifies CASSVGGPSSYNEQFF. This rearrangement joins TRBV9 to TRBJ2-1; possibly TRBD1 for D (6 bases). The V end was cut by 2 bases, the J end by 0 bases, with 12 bases between. This CDR3 is built from 16 residues. The germline gives CDR1 SGDLS, CDR2 YYNGEE.

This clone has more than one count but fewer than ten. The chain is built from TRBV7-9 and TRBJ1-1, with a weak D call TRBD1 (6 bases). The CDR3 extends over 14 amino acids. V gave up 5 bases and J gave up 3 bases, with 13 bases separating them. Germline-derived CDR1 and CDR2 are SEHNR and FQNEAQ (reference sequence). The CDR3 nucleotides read TGTGCCAGCAGCCCATTCGCAGGGGACACTGAAGCTTTCTTT. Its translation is CASSPFAGDTEAFF.